This T cell receptor beta chain was retrieved from a study of CD8+ T cells in alopecia areata. Study as a whole: Treated individuals took tofacitinib by mouth, 5 to 10 mg twice daily. Study-level results: The study found TCR sharing across patients less clear than in mice, possibly for HLA reasons. For lesional scalp, especially alopecia totalis/universalis, clonality was higher than in normal scalp.

About this clone: Its specificity is unknown.

After isolation, RNA underwent reverse transcription to generate cDNA as the sequencing template. Sequenced by immunoSEQ multiplex PCR; TCRdb stores in-frame clones only, minus some. This sample carries more than 95,000 clones, 41% of them seen once, and the ten largest clones take around 1.5%. This CDR3 is built from 15 residues. Germline-derived CDR1 and CDR2 are MGHRA and YSYEKL. Trimming removed 0 bases at V and 2 bases at J, with 11 bases between. The TCR comes from a human donor with alopecia areata. The chain combines TRBV4-1 with TRBJ2-7; D is undetermined. The specimen sequenced was CD4+ T cells sorted from blood. The CDR3 sequence is CASSQDPRYAYEQYF. The CDR3 DNA follows: TGCGCCAGCAGCCAAGATCCGAGGTACGCCTACGAGCAGTACTTC.